These T cell receptor beta chains were read from a single sample in a study of shared clonotypes between healthy human individuals. The protocol was immunoSEQ multiplex PCR, while the TCRdb copy is restricted to in-frame clones and leaves out a portion. The sample holds roughly 2,000,000 clones, approximately 95% seen once. Material for sequencing was naive CD8+ T cells sorted from blood. The receptors derive from a man younger than 30 in good health. The conserved cysteine and the conserved F or W are not part of the CDR3 here.

v_call,cdr3_aa
TRBV4-1,ASSQDRERDSPLH
TRBV4-2,ASSPTSLAALGHEQF
TRBV4-3,ASSQDRGLGGEKLF
TRBV4-1,ASSQEESGNYGYT
TRBV15,ATSSEVGPYNEQF
TRBV6-5,ASSPIKEGNQPQH
TRBV7-9,ASSSIQGAGTEAF
TRBV2,ARTKTGVNEQF
TRBV7-6,ASSLAADNYEQY
TRBV5-1,ASSLVGTGTVGFGYT
TRBV2,ASSESGSNQPQH
TRBV9,ASSESDEQF